This T cell receptor beta chain comes out of a study of regulatory T cells in long-lasting Graves disease. Study-wide background: For under 3 months, newly diagnosed Graves' patients had been taking antithyroid drugs. Study outcomes and limitations: Accuracy may have suffered from the small sample size.

The time point: newly diagnosed GD, antithyroid drugs for less than 3 months. PBMC-derived RNA was used for the TCR library. As regards this clonotype: Its target is unknown. A much larger clone is a single base away; this may be a read error.

Germline CDR1 is SGDLS and CDR2 is YYNGEE. V lost 0 bases and J 8 bases, leaving 18 bases between the germline ends. This CDR3 comprises 15 residues. CDR3 regions were amplified by Arm-PCR using iRepertoire HTBI primers to build TCR beta libraries. Each CDR3 protein gets one entry after TCRdb re-called the multiplex PCR reads with MiXCR. This table holds 530,000 or so distinct CDR3 sequences, roughly 13% found once. This sample also belongs to another study, concerning T cells in Graves' hyperthyroidism and ophthalmopathy.

This TCR derives from a young man with Graves disease. This chain joins TRBV9 and TRBJ2-7; the D gene is possibly TRBD1 (5 bases). The sequencing used peripheral blood mononuclear cells (PBMCs), collected at new diagnosis, from a patient treated with antithyroid drugs. CDR3 protein: CASSVVGAWMDKQYF. The CDR3 DNA sequence: TGTGCCAGCAGCGTAGTAGGGGCCTGGATGGACAAGCAGTACTTC.